Sequencing of this TCR beta chain was carried out in a study of cytomegalovirus exposure and HLA in healthy donors. The PCR ran on 60 Vbeta and 13 Jbeta primers. The assay was immunoSEQ multiplex PCR, and TCRdb's table has in-frame clones only and misses some. Of about 160,000 clones listed, 75% are singletons. CDR3 size: 14 residues. The germline V gene has CDR1 SGDLS and CDR2 YYNGEE. The V segment lost 4 bases and the J segment 8 bases; nucleotides outside the gene matches: 11. This clone was seen a few times. The sequencing sample was made of PBMCs. This TCR was sampled from a woman between 45 and 60 years old in good health and CMV-seropositive. The chain couples TRBV9 to TRBJ1-2, with 7 bases lining up with TRBD1. The CDR3 nucleotides are TGTGCCAGCAGCCCGGAAAGGACAGGTCGAGGCTACACCTTC. Its translation: CASSPERTGRGYTF.